A few counts support the clone carrying this T cell receptor (beta chain). Antigen: not known. The data were taken from a study of vaccination effects on CD4 cells after COVID-19. Regarding the study as a whole: Late in the post-vaccination period, infection-induced and vaccine-induced clones underwent marked clonal contraction.

Clones were sequenced by immunoSEQ multiplex PCR, and TCRdb holds only the in-frame ones, with some missing. Counted here are 50,000 to 65,000 clones, roughly 80% occurring once; the ten biggest clones make up 2.4%. Trimming cost V 2 bases and J 4 bases, with 14 bases left between them. The germline CDR1 and CDR2 sequences are SGHTA and FQGNSA. The CDR3 has 15 amino acids. Antigen-specific CD4+ T cells expanded by the ViraFEST assay with viral peptide pools were then sequenced. Following culture for about ten days, CD4+ T cells were isolated. Absence of prior SARS-CoV-2 infection characterized the vaccine recipients, who showed negative nucleocapsid antibodies. Each culture well received some 1.9 million PBMC. These cells were then cultured in IMDM with about 9.1 IU/ml IL-2 and 7.5 to 10 ug/ml peptides.

This chain uses TRBV7-2 with TRBJ1-2; a weak D match, TRBD1 (6 bases). The source was CD4+ T cells from PBMCs cultured with HCoV-229E spike peptides, collected before COVID-19 vaccination. This TCR was sampled from a human donor who received a COVID-19 vaccine. The CDR3 loop is CASSLRGGAGYGYTF. The CDR3 DNA is TGTGCCAGCAGCTTAAGGGGGGGCGCTGGCTATGGCTACACCTTC.